Presented here are 28 T cell receptor beta chains from one specimen sequenced in a study of blood T cell repertoires in COVID-19. Measured with immunoSEQ multiplex PCR; TCRdb has only the in-frame clones, and not every one. The sample has around 430,000 clones, approximately 88% seen once; the top ten hold roughly an eighth. Material: peripheral blood. All receptors derive from a woman in her fifties or sixties with COVID-19, enrolled during active disease.

The rearrangement links TRBV9 to TRBJ2-2; D is unclear. Trimming pared 4 bases from V and 8 bases from J, leaving 9 bases between. There are 12 residues in the CDR3. Germline lookup yields CDR1 SGDLS and CDR2 YYNGEE. The CDR3 reads CASSLNSGELFF. CDR3 DNA: TGTGCCAGCAGCCTAAATTCGGGGGAGCTGTTTTTT.

The V and J genes are TRBV5-6 and TRBJ1-1; D remains unclear. This CDR3 region has 14 residues. Germline CDR1 reads SGHDT; CDR2 reads YYEEEE. V lost 0 bases, J lost 3 bases, and 9 bases lay in between. In DNA, the CDR3 is TGTGCCAGCAGCTTGGACCCTCCGGACACTGAAGCTTTCTTT. Protein sequence: CASSLDPPDTEAFF. Complete variable domain (other parts from reference TRBV5-6 and TRBJ1-1): DAGVTQSPTHLIKTRGQQVTLRCSPKSGHDTVSWYQQALGQGPQFIFQYYEEEERQRGNFPDRFSGHQFPNYSSELNVNALLLGDSALYLCASSLDPPDTEAFFGQGTRLTVV.

Details on this clone: This same CDR3 is encoded by further DNA sequences in the sample. V gene TRBV7-2 combines with J gene TRBJ1-2, with a possible D match to TRBD1 (5 bases). The length of the CDR3 is 14 residues. Germline CDR1 SGHTA, CDR2 FQGNSA. Trimming left V 0 bases short and J 5 bases short, with 10 bases between. The CDR3, as DNA: TGTGCCAGCAGCTTAGCTGCTGGGGCTTATGGCTACACCTTC. Translated, it gives CASSLAAGAYGYTF.

The chain is built from TRBV9 and TRBJ2-3; TRBD1 matches at 8 bases. After removal of 3 bases from V and 4 bases from J, the junction contained 7 bases not matched to a gene. The germline V gene has CDR1 SGDLS and CDR2 YYNGEE. The CDR3 contains 15 residues. The DNA of the CDR3 is TGTGCCAGCAGCGCCCAGACAGGGGTCGCAGATACGCAGTATTTT. Amino acid sequence: CASSAQTGVADTQYF.

The J gene is TRBJ2-1, the V gene TRBV21-1; the table's D call of TRBD2 was not tested on the DNA. TRBV21-1 is given as a pseudogene. This CDR3 is built from 17 residues. Here the CDR3 DNA reads TGTGCCAGCAGCAACCCCCTACCGGGGGTAAGCTACAATGAGCAGTTCTTC. It yields the protein CASSNPLPGVSYNEQFF.

The chain has TRBV6-5 and TRBJ1-2; 8 positions match TRBD1. Trimming removed 6 bases from V and 6 bases from J; junction bases left unmatched: 9. The CDR3 totals 14 residues. The V gene's germline CDR1 is MNHEY and CDR2 SVGAGI. CDR3 in amino acids: CASRAPGQVNGYTF. The CDR3 DNA follows: TGTGCCAGCAGGGCGCCGGGACAGGTGAATGGCTACACCTTC.

The chain has TRBV24-1 and TRBJ1-1; D gene ambiguous. The CDR3 loop spans 12 amino acids. The ends were cut back, 9 bases at V and 0 bases at J, with 7 bases in the middle. Germline CDR1 reads KGHDR; CDR2 reads SFDVKD. CDR3 amino acids: CATRGMNTEAFF. The CDR3 bases are TGTGCCACCCGCGGAATGAACACTGAAGCTTTCTTT.

CDR3 sequence reads: CASSPGNSRNEQFF. CDR3 coding DNA: TGCGCCAGCAGCCCCGGGAACTCCCGCAATGAGCAGTTCTTC. The chain employs TRBV5-1 and TRBJ2-1, with D possibly matching TRBD2 (5 bases). This CDR3 is built from 14 residues. Looked up from germline, CDR1 is SGHRS and CDR2 is YFSETQ. V was cut by 4 bases and J by 6 bases, with 14 bases left in between. The full variable domain, with the rest looked up from reference TRBV5-1 and TRBJ2-1, is KAGVTQTPRYLIKTRGQQVTLSCSPISGHRSVSWYQQTPGQGLQFLFEYFSETQRNKGNFPGRFSGRQFSNSRSEMNVSTLELGDSALYLCASSPGNSRNEQFFGPGTRLTVL.

As DNA, the CDR3 is TGTGCCACCCGACGCGGGAATGGCTACACCTTC. Protein sequence: CATRRGNGYTF. The chain employs TRBV19 and TRBJ1-2, with no clear D. The length of the CDR3 is 11 residues. V was shortened by 10 bases and J by 6 bases, with 12 bases between the two germline ends. The germline CDR1 and CDR2 sequences are LNHDA and SQIVND (reference sequence).

Comment on this clone: This same CDR3 is encoded by further DNA sequences in the sample. This rearrangement joins TRBV20-1 to TRBJ2-7; D uncertain. Germline assignment: CDR1 DFQATT and CDR2 SNEGSKA (reference sequence). The CDR3 length is 11 residues. V gave up 1 base and J gave up 5 bases, with 6 bases separating them. The CDR3 is CSARVGDEQYF. The CDR3 bases are TGCAGTGCTAGAGTTGGAGACGAGCAGTACTTC.

J is TRBJ2-4 and V is TRBV14; 7 bases map to TRBD2. This CDR3 comprises 14 residues. Germline loops: CDR1 SGHDN, CDR2 FVKESK. Trimming took 0 bases from V and 6 from J; bases not matched to a gene: 2. The CDR3: CASSQDPGGNIQYF. The CDR3 nucleotides read TGTGCCAGCAGCCAAGATCCGGGAGGAAACATTCAGTACTTC.

This sequence joins TRBV12-3 or TRBV12-4 and TRBJ1-5, with TRBD1 matching 8 bases. The CDR3 is made up of 13 amino acids. V lost 5 bases and J lost 5; bases outside the gene matches: 2. The CDR3 coding sequence is TGTGCCAGCAGTATGACAGGGGATCAGCCCCAGCATTTT. Translation gives CASSMTGDQPQHF.

The CDR3 region is CASTKGQGRHEQFF. CDR3 nucleotides: TGTGCCAGCACCAAAGGGCAGGGTAGGCATGAGCAGTTCTTC. This sequence joins TRBV27 and TRBJ2-1; D is perhaps TRBD1 (5 bases). V lost 7 bases and J 8 bases, leaving 18 bases between the germline ends. CDR1 is MNHEY, CDR2 SMNVEV, per germline (reference sequence). The CDR3 covers 14 residues.

This chain joins TRBV3-1 (or the pseudogene TRBV3-2) and TRBJ1-2; 9 positions agree with TRBD1. Trimming at V came to 3 bases and at J to 8 bases, leaving 4 bases not matched to a gene. CDR1 LGHDT and CDR2 YNNKEL come from the germline V gene (reference sequence). The CDR3 covers 13 residues. CDR3 sequence: CASSQGQGGGYTF. The CDR3 DNA reads TGTGCCAGCAGCCAGGGACAGGGAGGAGGCTACACCTTC.

The chain is built from TRBV25-1 and TRBJ2-1; a possible D gene is TRBD2 (6 bases). This CDR3 comprises 15 residues. CDR1 and CDR2 from the germline V gene are MGHDK and SYGVNS. With 4 bases removed from V and 6 bases from J, the gap between germline ends came to 16 bases. This CDR3 is CASSGPPGEINEQFF. The CDR3 coding sequence is TGTGCCAGCAGTGGTCCCCCGGGGGAGATCAATGAGCAGTTCTTC.

A single count supports this clone. This chain links TRBV5-1 with TRBJ1-3; possible D gene TRBD1, 6 bases. The CDR3 contains 16 residues. CDR1 SGHRS and CDR2 YFSETQ come from the germline V gene. The V end lost 0 bases, the J end lost 3 bases, and 13 bases lay between the germline ends. CDR3 in DNA: TGCGCCAGCAGCTTGGTCGGACAGAACCTTGGAAACACCATATATTTT. This translates into CASSLVGQNLGNTIYF.

The CDR3 region has the DNA TGTGCCAGCAGTTTTTCAGGGGAGGGTAATGAAAAACTGTTTTTT. Translation: CASSFSGEGNEKLFF. The rearrangement joins TRBV28 to TRBJ1-4, with a possible D match to TRBD1 (6 bases). With 3 bases removed from V and 4 bases from J, the gap between germline ends came to 12 bases. The CDR3 extends over 15 amino acids. Germline V gene sequence: CDR1 MDHEN, CDR2 SYDVKM.

The DNA of the CDR3 is TGCGCCAGCACGGAGGGAATCAACACCGGGGAGCTGTTTTTT. Amino acid sequence: CASTEGINTGELFF. This chain joins TRBV5-1 and TRBJ2-2; D is perhaps TRBD2 (6 bases). The CDR3 has 14 residues. V lost 6 bases, J lost 2 bases, and 11 bases lay in between. CDR1 SGHRS and CDR2 YFSETQ come from the germline V gene.

The chain combines TRBV30 with TRBJ2-3; TRBD1 might be the D (5 bases). The V end was cut by 0 bases, the J end by 1 base, with 5 bases between. This CDR3 contains 13 residues. Germline V gene sequence: CDR1 GTSNPN, CDR2 SVGIG (reference sequence). CDR3 nucleotides: TGTGCCTGGAGTGTGACAGGCACAGATACGCAGTATTTT. The encoded protein is CAWSVTGTDTQYF.

The chain couples TRBV25-1 to TRBJ1-2; D may be TRBD1 (6 bases). The CDR3 spans 13 residues. CDR1 MGHDK and CDR2 SYGVNS come from the germline V gene. V was pared by 6 bases and J by 4 bases, with 12 bases between. The DNA for the CDR3 is TGTGCCAGCAGCCGCACAGGGCGCTATGGCTACACCTTC. It is translated as CASSRTGRYGYTF.

The chain uses TRBV5-1 and TRBJ2-2, with TRBD1 identical over 10 bases. The CDR3 covers 15 residues. The V gene's germline CDR1 is SGHRS and CDR2 YFSETQ. The V and J ends lost 0 bases and 7 bases, in that order; junction bases with no gene match: 3. The CDR3 reads CASSLVGTGVGELFF. The DNA of the CDR3 is TGCGCCAGCAGCTTGGTCGGGACAGGGGTCGGGGAGCTGTTTTTT.

This clone was observed a single time. This sequence joins TRBV20-1 and TRBJ2-7; 8 bases match TRBD1. The CDR3 is 15 residues long. Germline V lookup: CDR1 DFQATT, CDR2 SNEGSKA (reference sequence). V was pared by 3 bases and J by 4 bases, with 11 bases of the junction left unmatched. DNA for the CDR3: TGCAGTGCTAGTTCAGGGGGCGCCCGCCAATACGAGCAGTACTTC. Protein product: CSASSGGARQYEQYF.

This clone was picked up one time. This chain uses TRBV19 with TRBJ1-6; weak D call: TRBD1 (6 bases). This CDR3 spans 13 amino acids. The V and J ends lost 5 bases and 15 bases respectively, with 17 bases between them. CDR1 and CDR2 (germline): LNHDA, SQIVND (reference sequence). This chain's CDR3 is CASSPRTVLVLHF. The CDR3 DNA sequence: TGTGCCAGTAGTCCCCGGACAGTTCTAGTCCTCCACTTT.

The chain carries TRBV5-1 and TRBJ1-5; 8 bases are shared with TRBD1. Unmatched junction bases numbered 10, after V lost 3 bases and J lost 8 bases. The CDR3 is 15 amino acids. The germline CDR1 and CDR2 sequences are SGHRS and YFSETQ. In nucleotides, the CDR3 is TGCGCCAGCAGCTCCGGGACAGGTGGGGAGAAGCCCCAGCATTTT. This sequence encodes CASSSGTGGEKPQHF.

For this clone: The junction differs from germline at one of its ends, possibly a read error. The chain joins TRBV6-6 to TRBJ2-2; 7 bases match TRBD1. CDR3 size: 16 residues. Germline lookup yields CDR1 MNHNY and CDR2 SVGAGI (reference sequence). The CDR3 loop is CASSTGMTGNAGELFF. The CDR3 DNA is TGTGCCAGCAGTACGGGAATGACAGGGAACGCCGGGGAGCTGTTTTTT.

The chain carries TRBV5-1 and TRBJ2-1; 10 bases match TRBD2. V trimming: 1 base; J trimming: 4 bases; junction bases outside the gene matches: 8. CDR1 is SGHRS, CDR2 YFSETQ, per germline. The CDR3 has 17 amino acids. This CDR3 is CASSLQAGGLSYNEQFF. In DNA, the CDR3 is TGCGCCAGCAGCTTGCAAGCGGGGGGGCTAAGTTACAATGAGCAGTTCTTC.

V usage is TRBV5-1 and J usage is TRBJ2-7; possible D gene TRBD2, 5 bases. The CDR3 runs to 14 residues. Trimming removed 0 bases at V and 5 bases at J, with 12 bases between. Germline CDR1 reads SGHRS; CDR2 reads YFSETQ. CDR3 region: CASSLGAGSHEQYF. CDR3 coding DNA: TGCGCCAGCAGCTTGGGTGCGGGCTCGCACGAGCAGTACTTC. Based on the CDR3 plus reference TRBV5-1 and TRBJ2-7, the full variable domain is KAGVTQTPRYLIKTRGQQVTLSCSPISGHRSVSWYQQTPGQGLQFLFEYFSETQRNKGNFPGRFSGRQFSNSRSEMNVSTLELGDSALYLCASSLGAGSHEQYFGPGTRLTVT.

The V and J genes are TRBV7-3 and TRBJ1-2; D unresolved. Trimming took off 2 bases at V and 0 bases at J, with 16 bases between the two ends. Germline assignment: CDR1 SGHTA and CDR2 FQGTGA. The CDR3 has 17 amino acids. CDR3 coding DNA: TGTGCCAGCAGCTTAGATGGGTTAACCGGGACTAACTATGGCTACACCTTC. Amino acid sequence: CASSLDGLTGTNYGYTF.